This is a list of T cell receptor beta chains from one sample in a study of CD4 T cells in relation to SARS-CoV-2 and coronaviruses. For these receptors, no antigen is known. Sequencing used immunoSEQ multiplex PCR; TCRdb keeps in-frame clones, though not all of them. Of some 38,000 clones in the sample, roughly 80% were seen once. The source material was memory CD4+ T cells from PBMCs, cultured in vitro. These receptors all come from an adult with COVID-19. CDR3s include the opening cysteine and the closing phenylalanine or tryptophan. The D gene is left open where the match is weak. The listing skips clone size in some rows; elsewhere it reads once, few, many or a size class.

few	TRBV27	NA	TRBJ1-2	TGTGCCAGCAGTTTGTCAGGGACTACTAACTATGGCTACACCTTC	CASSLSGTTNYGYTF
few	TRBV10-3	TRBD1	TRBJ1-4	TGTGCCATCAGTGAGTCGGACAGGGCGGATGAAAAACTGTTTTTT	CAISESDRADEKLFF
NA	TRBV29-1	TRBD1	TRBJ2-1	TGCAGCATTGATCCGGGACAGGGGTACAATGAGCAGTTCTTC	CSIDPGQGYNEQFF
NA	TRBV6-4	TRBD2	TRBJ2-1	TGTGCCAGCAGTGACTCGTCTAGCGGGATTGATGAGCAGTTCTTC	CASSDSSSGIDEQFF
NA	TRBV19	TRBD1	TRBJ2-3	TGTGCCAGTAGTATGGGACAGGGCGCAGATACGCAGTATTTT	CASSMGQGADTQYF
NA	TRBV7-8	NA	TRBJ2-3	TGTGCCAGCAGCCCCATGGTGACGCAGTATTTT	CASSPMVTQYF
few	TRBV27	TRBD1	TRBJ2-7	TGTGCCAGCAGTCGGACAGGACCCTACGAGCAGTACTTC	CASSRTGPYEQYF
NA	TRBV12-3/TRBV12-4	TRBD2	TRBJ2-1	TGTGCCAGCAGAGGGACTAGCGGGAGTCATGAGTTCTTC	CASRGTSGSHEFF
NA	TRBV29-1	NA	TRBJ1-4	TGCAGCGTTGAAGATCAGGGGGAAAAACTGTTTTTT	CSVEDQGEKLFF
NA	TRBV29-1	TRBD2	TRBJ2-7	TGCAGCGTTTTAACAACTAGCGGGACTAGAGCATACGAGCAGTACTTC	CSVLTTSGTRAYEQYF